This T cell receptor beta chain was recovered during a study of blood T cell repertoires in COVID-19. The CDR3 extends over 15 amino acids. Germline CDR1 is WSHSY and CDR2 is SAAADI. V lost 3 bases and J 2 bases, leaving 14 bases between the germline ends. Sequencing was performed with immunoSEQ multiplex PCR; in TCRdb, only in-frame clones are kept and a portion is missing. This table holds about 200,000 clones, about 85% found once. This rearrangement joins TRBV10-2 to TRBJ2-7; a possible D gene is TRBD1 (5 bases). The TCR originated in a man in his sixties with COVID-19, enrolled during active disease. What was sequenced was peripheral blood. The CDR3 spells CASSEGRVRAYEQYF. Here the CDR3 DNA reads TGCGCCAGCAGTGAAGGCAGGGTTAGAGCCTACGAGCAGTACTTC.